The clone carrying this T cell receptor (beta chain) was seen a handful of times. Trimming cost V 6 bases and J 2 bases; bases outside gene matches: 9. The CDR3 is 16 residues long. The V gene's germline CDR1 is MNHEY and CDR2 SVGAGI. This sample is drawn from a study of cytomegalovirus exposure and HLA in healthy donors. The PCR used 60 Vbeta and 13 Jbeta primers. Produced via immunoSEQ multiplex PCR; TCRdb's table is partial and in-frame only. This table has under 250,000 clones, more than 65% appearing once. The sample taken for sequencing was PBMCs. V is TRBV6-5 and J is TRBJ2-1; the match to TRBD2 covers 8 bases. This TCR came from a young man in good health and CMV-seronegative. The CDR3 DNA is TGTGCCAGCAGATACAAGCGGGAGTTCCCCTACAATGAGCAGTTCTTC. Protein product: CASRYKREFPYNEQFF.